Below, 27 T cell receptor beta chains from the same sample are listed, as sequenced in a study of PD-L1 blockade in urothelial cancer. Method: immunoSEQ multiplex PCR; TCRdb's copy keeps in-frame clones and lacks some. The sample lists roughly 50,000 clones, about 85% seen once, with less than 8% in the top ten. Material: PBMCs, obtained around atezolizumab (anti-PD-L1) treatment. The receptors derive from a man aged 60 to 69 with urothelial cancer.

The genes are TRBV7-8 and TRBJ2-7, with TRBD2 identical over 9 bases. This CDR3 contains 16 residues. V was pared by 0 bases and J by 4 bases, with 7 bases of the junction left unmatched. Germline CDR1 SGHVS, CDR2 FQNEAQ. The CDR3 sequence: CASSLARGGSLYEQYF. The CDR3 DNA is TGTGCCAGCAGCTTAGCGCGGGGGGGCTCTTTATACGAGCAGTACTTC.

The CDR3 DNA reads as TGTGCCAGCAGTCCTTCCGATAGCGGGGGGCCCTACAATGAGCAGTTCTTC. Its translation is CASSPSDSGGPYNEQFF. The chain carries TRBV27 and TRBJ2-1; 10 positions agree with TRBD2. CDR3 length: 17 residues. V was clipped by 5 bases and J by 2 bases; unmatched bases: 9. The germline CDR1 and CDR2 sequences are MNHEY and SMNVEV (reference sequence).

The chain uses TRBV7-3 and TRBJ1-5; D is ambiguous. The length of the CDR3 is 15 residues. Trimming removed 0 bases from V and 2 bases from J, with 8 bases in between. Germline V gene lookup returns CDR1 SGHTA and CDR2 FQGTGA. CDR3 in DNA: TGTGCCAGCAGCTTAACCCTCGGGGGCAATCAGCCCCAGCATTTT. As protein: CASSLTLGGNQPQHF.

The chain is built from TRBV27 and TRBJ1-5, with 8 bases aligning to TRBD1. Germline V gene data show CDR1 as MNHEY and CDR2 as SMNVEV (reference sequence). The CDR3 totals 15 residues. Losses at the gene ends were 7 bases for V and 6 bases for J; bases not matched to a gene: 11. The DNA for the CDR3 is TGTGCCAGCACCTCGATCGGACAGGGTGGTCAGCCCCAGCATTTT. Its protein is CASTSIGQGGQPQHF.

J is TRBJ2-7 and V is TRBV11-1; 12 bases align to TRBD2. Germline V gene data show CDR1 as SGHAT and CDR2 as FQDESV (reference sequence). CDR3 size: 17 residues. J was trimmed by 5 bases and V by 2 bases; bases with no gene match: 10. Here the CDR3 reads CASSLLAGGTSFHEQYF. The CDR3 DNA reads as TGTGCCAGCAGCTTACTAGCGGGGGGGACCTCCTTCCACGAGCAGTACTTC.

The chain links TRBV30 to TRBJ1-2; D unclear. The CDR3 length is 12 residues. The V end lost 3 bases, the J end lost 4 bases, and 9 bases lay between the germline ends. CDR1 is GTSNPN and CDR2 is SVGIG in the germline V gene (reference sequence). The CDR3 region is CAWSLGSYGYTF. The CDR3 DNA reads as TGTGCCTGGAGCCTGGGGAGCTATGGCTACACCTTC.

V usage is TRBV4-1 and J usage is TRBJ2-7, with 9 bases that match TRBD2. The CDR3 totals 16 residues. The germline CDR1 and CDR2 sequences are MGHRA and YSYEKL. Trimming cost V 1 base and J 2 bases; bases outside gene matches: 6. The CDR3 here is CASSQAFLAGTYEQYF. In DNA, the CDR3 is TGCGCCAGCAGCCAAGCTTTTCTAGCGGGGACCTACGAGCAGTACTTC.

The rearrangement uses TRBV7-2 and TRBJ2-7, with D possibly matching TRBD1 (5 bases). The germline V gene encodes CDR1 SGHTA and CDR2 FQGNSA. This CDR3 spans 15 amino acids. The ends were cut back, 1 base at V and 0 bases at J, with 10 bases in the middle. CDR3 residues: CASSLVRGASYEQYF. Written as DNA, the CDR3 is TGTGCCAGCAGCTTAGTAAGGGGCGCCTCCTACGAGCAGTACTTC.

A word on this clone: One end of the junction varies from germline; a read error may be responsible. V gene TRBV2 combines with J gene TRBJ1-2; TRBD1 aligns across 7 bases. Germline assignment: CDR1 SNHLY and CDR2 FYNNEI. The CDR3 runs to 15 residues. CDR3 sequence: CARRPSGGRDYGYTF. The CDR3 DNA sequence: TGTGCCCGCAGGCCTTCAGGGGGACGGGACTATGGCTACACCTTC.

V is TRBV4-3 and J is TRBJ2-1; D is unclear. Trimming stripped 4 bases from V and 3 bases from J, with 16 bases between. This CDR3 spans 16 amino acids. Germline V gene lookup returns CDR1 LGHNA and CDR2 YSLEER. In DNA form, the CDR3 reads TGCGCCAGCAGCCCCTTTAGAGGTCCCCTCTACAATGAGCAGTTCTTC. This encodes CASSPFRGPLYNEQFF.

The gene calls are TRBV6-1 and TRBJ1-1; no clear D. V was shortened by 5 bases and J by 6 bases, with 10 bases between the two germline ends. Germline lookup yields CDR1 MNHNS and CDR2 SASEGT. The CDR3 extends over 12 amino acids. CDR3 amino acids: CASSFLIAEAFF. CDR3 coding DNA: TGTGCCAGCAGTTTTCTTATCGCTGAAGCTTTCTTT.

The CDR3 loop is CASSLDPVGSGTYEQYF. CDR3 in DNA: TGTGCCAGCAGCTTAGATCCTGTAGGGTCCGGGACCTACGAGCAGTACTTC. The chain links TRBV11-3 to TRBJ2-7; D perhaps matches TRBD2 (5 bases). Germline CDR1 is SGHNT and CDR2 is YENEEA. The CDR3 is 17 amino acids. V dropped 0 bases and J dropped 2 bases, with 17 bases sitting between them.

The chain recombines TRBV7-3 with TRBJ2-1, with 9 bases fitting TRBD1. The CDR3 totals 15 residues. From germline, CDR1 is SGHTA and CDR2 FQGTGA. V shed 3 bases and J 6 bases; nucleotides not matched to a gene: 6. The CDR3 loop reads CASSLRQGVRNEQFF. The CDR3 DNA follows: TGTGCCAGCAGCTTGAGACAGGGGGTACGCAATGAGCAGTTCTTC. Complete variable domain (other parts from reference TRBV7-3 and TRBJ2-1): GAGVSQTPSNKVTEKGKYVELRCDPISGHTALYWYRQSLGQGPEFLIYFQGTGAADDSGLPNDRFFAVRPEGSVSTLKIQRTERGDSAVYLCASSLRQGVRNEQFFGPGTRLTVL.

This clone is hyperexpanded by share. The genes are TRBV4-3 and TRBJ1-2; a possible D gene is TRBD1 (6 bases). Trimming took 4 bases from V and 4 from J, leaving 13 bases between them. Germline CDR1 is LGHNA and CDR2 is YSLEER. CDR3 length: 14 amino acids. CDR3 sequence reads: CASSRELDSYGYTF. The CDR3 DNA reads as TGCGCCAGCAGCCGAGAGCTGGACAGCTATGGCTACACCTTC.

V gene TRBV6-1 combines with J gene TRBJ2-1; 9 bases are a match to TRBD1. The germline CDR1 and CDR2 sequences are MNHNS and SASEGT. V was clipped by 7 bases and J by 7 bases; unmatched bases: 8. The CDR3 loop spans 14 amino acids. CDR3 amino acids: CASTRDRESNEQFF. The CDR3 nucleotides are TGTGCCAGCACTAGGGACAGGGAGTCTAATGAGCAGTTCTTC.

In nucleotides, the CDR3 is TGTGCCAGCAGCGGACAGTCCTACAATGAGCAGTTCTTC. Translated: CASSGQSYNEQFF. The chain recombines TRBV2 with TRBJ2-1, with D perhaps TRBD1 (6 bases). Germline lookup yields CDR1 SNHLY and CDR2 FYNNEI. This CDR3 is built from 13 residues. V lost 6 bases to trimming and J lost 1 base, with 7 bases between them.

The CDR3 loop reads CASSEAPRPGNEQYF. CDR3 nucleotides: TGTGCCAGCAGTGAAGCCCCGAGGCCTGGTAACGAGCAGTACTTC. The V gene is TRBV6-1, the J gene TRBJ2-7, with D unclear. The CDR3 sequence is 15 residues long. Deletions cut 0 bases from V and 5 bases from J, with 14 bases between. Per the germline V gene, CDR1 is MNHNS and CDR2 is SASEGT.

A few counts support this clone. The chain is built from TRBV7-9 and TRBJ1-6, with TRBD1 as a possible D gene (5 bases). Germline V gene lookup returns CDR1 SEHNR and CDR2 FQNEAQ (reference sequence). The CDR3 is 16 amino acids. V lost 5 bases, J lost 9 bases, and 20 bases lay in between. The CDR3 spells CASSPARQGVGSPLHF. The DNA of the CDR3 is TGTGCCAGCAGCCCGGCCAGGCAGGGCGTAGGTTCACCCCTCCACTTT.

The chain links TRBV5-6 to TRBJ1-4; D perhaps matches TRBD1 (5 bases). V was pared by 4 bases and J by 4 bases, with 11 bases between. Germline V gene sequence: CDR1 SGHDT, CDR2 YYEEEE. This CDR3 region has 14 residues. The CDR3 nucleotides are TGTGCCAGCAGCCGGAAGGGGAATAATGAAAAACTGTTTTTT. It codes for CASSRKGNNEKLFF.

The chain links TRBV5-6 to TRBJ2-7; D is ambiguous. CDR1 is SGHDT and CDR2 is YYEEEE in the germline V gene. This CDR3 comprises 15 residues. Trimming stripped 0 bases from V and 1 base from J, with 11 bases between. For the CDR3, the DNA is TGTGCCAGCAGCTTGGGGAGCTGGCTTTCCTACGAGCAGTACTTC. It translates to CASSLGSWLSYEQYF.

The rearrangement links TRBV11-2 to TRBJ2-1; D possibly corresponds to TRBD2 (7 bases). V was cut by 1 base and J by 10 bases, with 17 bases left in between. Germline V CDR1 and CDR2: SGHAT, FQNNGV. The CDR3 has 15 residues. The CDR3 loop is CASSLVGGQAIEQFF. CDR3 nucleotide sequence: TGTGCCAGCAGCTTAGTGGGGGGGCAGGCCATCGAGCAGTTCTTC. Using reference TRBV11-2 and TRBJ2-1 for the parts outside the CDR3, the full variable domain is EAGVAQSPRYKIIEKRQSVAFWCNPISGHATLYWYQQILGQGPKLLIQFQNNGVVDDSQLPKDRFSAERLKGVDSTLKIQPAKLEDSAVYLCASSLVGGQAIEQFFGPGTRLTVL.

The rearrangement links TRBV11-2 to TRBJ1-2; tentative D call: TRBD1 (5 bases). Trimming took off 0 bases at V and 2 bases at J, with 7 bases between the two ends. This CDR3 comprises 14 residues. The V gene's germline CDR1 is SGHAT and CDR2 FQNNGV. Here the CDR3 DNA reads TGTGCCAGCAGCTTAGACGGGGGAAACTATGGCTACACCTTC. It specifies CASSLDGGNYGYTF.

The V call is TRBV5-1, the J call TRBJ2-7, with D possibly matching TRBD1 (7 bases). Per the germline V gene, CDR1 is SGHRS and CDR2 is YFSETQ. The V end lost 4 bases, the J end lost 2 bases, and 13 bases lay between the germline ends. This CDR3 region has 14 residues. Here the CDR3 DNA reads TGCGCCAGCAGCGCGGGACAGATACCCTACGAGCAGTACTTC. This codes for CASSAGQIPYEQYF.

In its sample, this clone was seen a few times. An end of the junction differs from the germline gene, which may be a read error. This chain links TRBV27 with TRBJ2-3; TRBD1 might be the D (5 bases). Germline V gene sequence: CDR1 MNHEY, CDR2 SMNVEV (reference sequence). This CDR3 has 18 residues. CDR3 in DNA: TGTGCCAGCAGCTTATTCCCAGGACAAGCTGAGGACACAGATACGCAGTATTTT. Translating it yields CASSLFPGQAEDTDTQYF.

The chain combines TRBV7-2 with TRBJ2-7; D uncertain. Deletions cut 1 base from V and 3 bases from J, with 10 bases between. CDR3 length equals 14 residues. Germline values: CDR1 SGHTA, CDR2 FQGNSA. The CDR3 is CASSLGRSGYEQYF. CDR3 bases: TGTGCCAGCAGCTTAGGCCGGTCTGGCTACGAGCAGTACTTC.

The V call is TRBV7-9, the J call TRBJ2-1; D gene ambiguous. CDR3 length equals 14 residues. Germline V lookup: CDR1 SEHNR, CDR2 FQNEAQ (reference sequence). The V gene lost 5 bases and the J gene lost 4 bases, with 12 bases spanning the gap. The CDR3 loop is CASSAVAGYNEQFF. CDR3 coding DNA: TGTGCCAGCAGCGCTGTGGCAGGATACAATGAGCAGTTCTTC.

This clone has only a few counts. The sample contains more than one DNA sequence encoding this CDR3. The rearrangement uses TRBV18 and TRBJ1-6; 8 nucleotides align to TRBD1. From germline, CDR1 is KGHSH and CDR2 LQKENI. This CDR3 has 14 amino acids. The V gene end was trimmed by 4 bases and the J gene end by 10 bases; junction bases not matched to a gene: 6. This CDR3 reads CASSLQGAESPLHF. CDR3 DNA sequence: TGTGCCAGCTCACTCCAGGGGGCTGAGTCACCCCTCCACTTT.